This TCR beta chain was documented in a study of T cells in Graves' hyperthyroidism and ophthalmopathy. Study in general: Prior to any treatment, at the point of initial diagnosis, peripheral blood was collected. Points from the study as a whole: With a median lead of approximately six months before onset, the model predicted ophthalmopathy. Most thyroid clonotypes that were expanded above 0.001 also turned up in blood.

Clinical symptoms, serum thyroxine, TRAb, thyroid ultrasound and orbital computed tomography informed diagnoses. Trimming cost V 0 bases and J 6 bases, with 15 bases left between them. This CDR3 region has 16 residues. Germline V gene lookup returns CDR1 SGHNT and CDR2 YYREEE (reference sequence). TCR beta CDR3 regions were amplified from RNA transcripts. The TCR CDR3 was amplified in a first-round RT-PCR using the HTBI primer set. TCRdb passed the multiplex PCR reads through MiXCR, listing each CDR3 protein once. The sample shows about 300,000 distinct CDR3 sequences, approximately 18% of them seen only once. This clonotype was detected only a few times. Antigen specificity is unknown.

This chain links TRBV5-4 with TRBJ2-2, with D possibly being TRBD1 (5 bases). The sample taken for sequencing was blood. The source of this sequence is a man aged 50 to 60 with Graves' ophthalmopathy. The CDR3 region has the DNA TGTGCCAGCAGCTTGGCCCGCGGACAAGGGGCCGGGGAGCTGTTTTTT. This sequence encodes CASSLARGQGAGELFF.